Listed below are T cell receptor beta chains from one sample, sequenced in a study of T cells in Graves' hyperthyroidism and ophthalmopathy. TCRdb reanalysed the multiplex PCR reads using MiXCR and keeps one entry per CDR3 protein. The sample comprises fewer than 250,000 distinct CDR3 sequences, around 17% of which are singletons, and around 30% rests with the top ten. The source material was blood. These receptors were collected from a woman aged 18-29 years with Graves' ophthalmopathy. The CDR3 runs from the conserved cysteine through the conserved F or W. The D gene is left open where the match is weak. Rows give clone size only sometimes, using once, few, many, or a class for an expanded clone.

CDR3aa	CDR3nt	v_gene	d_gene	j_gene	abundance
CATSDLAGDTQYF	TGTGCCACCAGTGATTTAGCCGGGGATACGCAGTATTTT	TRBV24-1	.	TRBJ2-3	few
CASTPIRTSGRANEQFF	TGTGCCAGCACCCCGATACGGACTAGCGGGAGGGCTAATGAGCAGTTCTTC	TRBV6-2/TRBV6-3	TRBD2	TRBJ2-1	many
CATQSSYNSPLHF	TGTGCCACCCAGAGCTCCTATAATTCACCCCTCCACTTT	TRBV10-3	.	TRBJ1-6	many
CSAEGLAGVDEQFF	TGCAGTGCTGAGGGACTAGCGGGAGTGGATGAGCAGTTCTTC	TRBV20-1	TRBD2	TRBJ2-1	many
CAWSDGRGEAFF	TGTGCCTGGAGTGACGGGAGGGGTGAAGCTTTCTTT	TRBV30	.	TRBJ1-1	many
CASSRWTSGRADTQYF	TGTGCCAGCAGCCGGTGGACTAGCGGGAGGGCGGATACGCAGTATTTT	TRBV5-6	TRBD2	TRBJ2-3	.
CASRRDRSSGNTIYF	TGTGCCAGTCGTCGGGACAGGAGCTCTGGAAACACCATATATTTT	TRBV6-2/TRBV6-3	TRBD1	TRBJ1-3	.
CASSFLDRISNQPQHF	TGTGCCAGCAGTTTCTTGGACAGAATTAGCAATCAGCCCCAGCATTTT	TRBV28	.	TRBJ1-5	many
CSAKRGVNEQFF	TGCAGTGCTAAAAGAGGCGTCAATGAGCAGTTCTTC	TRBV20-1	.	TRBJ2-1	many
CASSPGNGYTF	TGTGCCAGCTCACCAGGGAATGGCTACACCTTC	TRBV18	.	TRBJ1-2	many
CASSADTGENTGAFF	TGCGCCAGCAGCGCTGATACGGGGGAGAACACTGGAGCTTTCTTT	TRBV5-1	.	TRBJ1-1	few
CASSLVITHLSYEQYF	TGTGCCAGCAGTTTAGTGATAACCCATCTCTCCTACGAGCAGTACTTC	TRBV12-3/TRBV12-4	.	TRBJ2-7	many
CASSGGQGRSNTEAFF	TGCGCCAGCAGCGGGGGACAGGGGCGGTCGAACACTGAAGCTTTCTTT	TRBV5-1	TRBD1	TRBJ1-1	many
CAWSGGLAGDNEQFF	TGTGCCTGGTCCGGCGGACTAGCGGGAGACAATGAGCAGTTCTTC	TRBV30	TRBD2	TRBJ2-1	many
CASSVGQNKGTQYF	TGTGCCAGCAGTGTAGGACAGAACAAAGGGACCCAGTACTTC	TRBV2	.	TRBJ2-5	many
CASSPQDPSTGELFF	TGTGCCAGCAGCCCTCAAGACCCCAGCACCGGGGAGCTGTTTTTT	TRBV6-1	.	TRBJ2-2	many
CASSRPGPNYNEQFF	TGTGCCAGCAGCCGACCGGGACCCAATTACAATGAGCAGTTCTTC	TRBV5-4	.	TRBJ2-1	many
CASSDYAGGSADTQYF	TGCGCCAGCAGTGATTACGCGGGGGGCTCGGCAGATACGCAGTATTTT	TRBV10-1	TRBD2	TRBJ2-3	few
CASSPGGRTYEQYF	TGTGCCAGCAGCCCAGGGGGTAGAACCTACGAGCAGTACTTC	TRBV5-5	TRBD1	TRBJ2-7	.
CASSLSPRGLYGYTF	TGTGCCAGCAGTTTATCCCCTAGGGGTCTCTATGGCTACACCTTC	TRBV28	.	TRBJ1-2	many
CASSPGFGGGETQYF	TGTGCCAGCAGTCCGGGATTCGGCGGGGGAGAGACCCAGTACTTC	TRBV14	TRBD2	TRBJ2-5	many
CATSRQGRNYGYTF	TGTGCCACCAGCAGACAGGGGCGGAACTATGGCTACACCTTC	TRBV15	.	TRBJ1-2	.